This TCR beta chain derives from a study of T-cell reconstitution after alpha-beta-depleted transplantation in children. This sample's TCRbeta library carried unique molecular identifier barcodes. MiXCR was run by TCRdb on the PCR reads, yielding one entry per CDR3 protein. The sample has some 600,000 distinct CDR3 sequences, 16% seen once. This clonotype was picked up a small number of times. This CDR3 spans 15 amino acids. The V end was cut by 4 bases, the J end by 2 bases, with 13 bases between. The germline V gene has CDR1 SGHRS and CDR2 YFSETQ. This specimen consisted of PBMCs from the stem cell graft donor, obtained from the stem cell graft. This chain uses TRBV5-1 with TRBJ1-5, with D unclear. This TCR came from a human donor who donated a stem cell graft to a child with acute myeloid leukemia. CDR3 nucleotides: TGCGCCAGCAGCCCCGGAAACGTCGGCAATCAGCCCCAGCATTTT. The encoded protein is CASSPGNVGNQPQHF.